A selection of T cell receptor beta chains follows, all from one sample in a study of CD8+CD57+ T cells in acquired aplastic anemia. Via MiXCR, TCRdb re-called the reads, giving one row per CDR3 protein. This sample has under 500,000 distinct CDR3 sequences, with around a third found just once. Material: sorted CD4+, CD8+, or CD8+CD57+ T cells (not recorded which) from PBMCs. The source of these receptors is a human donor with aplastic anemia. Both conserved end residues are part of each CDR3. A D gene is named only where the DNA matches it firmly. Rows may omit the clone size; those that give it use once, few, many or a size class.

CDR3nt: TGTGCCAGCAGCTTAATGGAGCCTGGAAACACCATATATTTT; CDR3aa: CASSLMEPGNTIYF; d_gene: NA; j_gene: TRBJ1-3; abundance: many; v_gene: TRBV7-2
CDR3nt: TGTGCCAGCAGACGTAGACAGGAGACTTCTAACTATGGCTACACCTTC; CDR3aa: CASRRRQETSNYGYTF; d_gene: NA; j_gene: TRBJ1-2; abundance: NA; v_gene: TRBV25-1
CDR3nt: TGCGCCAGCAGCCACCGGGACTACTCCTACGAGCAGTACTTC; CDR3aa: CASSHRDYSYEQYF; d_gene: TRBD2; j_gene: TRBJ2-7; abundance: many; v_gene: TRBV5-1
CDR3nt: TGTGCCGTACACAGGGGGCTATCTGGAAACACCATATATTTT; CDR3aa: CAVHRGLSGNTIYF; d_gene: TRBD1; j_gene: TRBJ1-3; abundance: many; v_gene: TRBV24-1
CDR3nt: TGCGCCAGCAGCTCCTTTGACAGTTTCTCCTACAATGAGCAGTTCTTC; CDR3aa: CASSSFDSFSYNEQFF; d_gene: NA; j_gene: TRBJ2-1; abundance: NA; v_gene: TRBV5-1
CDR3nt: TGTGCCAGCAGCTTACCAGGGGACGAGAACACTGAAGCTTTCTTT; CDR3aa: CASSLPGDENTEAFF; d_gene: NA; j_gene: TRBJ1-1; abundance: NA; v_gene: TRBV16
CDR3nt: TGTGCCAGTAGTACAACAGGCCCCGATCAGCCCCAGCATTTT; CDR3aa: CASSTTGPDQPQHF; d_gene: NA; j_gene: TRBJ1-5; abundance: NA; v_gene: TRBV19
CDR3nt: TGCAGTGCTCCCAGACTAGCGGGAGAGACCCAGTACTTC; CDR3aa: CSAPRLAGETQYF; d_gene: TRBD2; j_gene: TRBJ2-5; abundance: many; v_gene: TRBV20-1
CDR3nt: TGCAGTGCTAGAGTCCCTGGGAACACAGATACGCAGTATTTT; CDR3aa: CSARVPGNTDTQYF; d_gene: NA; j_gene: TRBJ2-3; abundance: NA; v_gene: TRBV20-1
CDR3nt: TGTGCCAGCACGAAACCGGGACAGGGTAGCCACGAGCAGTACTTC; CDR3aa: CASTKPGQGSHEQYF; d_gene: TRBD1; j_gene: TRBJ2-7; abundance: few; v_gene: TRBV6-2/TRBV6-3
CDR3nt: TGCAGTGCTAGTTCCAGCGGAGAGACAGATACGCAGTATTTT; CDR3aa: CSASSSGETDTQYF; d_gene: NA; j_gene: TRBJ2-3; abundance: few; v_gene: TRBV20-1
CDR3nt: TGTGCCAGCAGCTTAAATCCTATGGGCAATTCACCCCTCCACTTT; CDR3aa: CASSLNPMGNSPLHF; d_gene: NA; j_gene: TRBJ1-6; abundance: many; v_gene: TRBV7-3
CDR3nt: TGTGCCAGCGGTTCGAGCTCCTACGAGCAGTACTTC; CDR3aa: CASGSSSYEQYF; d_gene: NA; j_gene: TRBJ2-7; abundance: few; v_gene: TRBV6-5
CDR3nt: TGTGCCAGCAACCAGGCGGGGTACAATTCACCCCTCCACTTT; CDR3aa: CASNQAGYNSPLHF; d_gene: NA; j_gene: TRBJ1-6; abundance: NA; v_gene: TRBV2
CDR3nt: TGTGCCACCAGCGGAACAGATACGCAGTATTTT; CDR3aa: CATSGTDTQYF; d_gene: NA; j_gene: TRBJ2-3; abundance: many; v_gene: TRBV24-1
CDR3nt: TGTGCCAGCAGCTTAGTTCTAGGCTGGGAGGCAGCTAGGATGAACACTGAAGCTTTCTTT; CDR3aa: CASSLVLGWEAARMNTEAFF; d_gene: NA; j_gene: TRBJ1-1; abundance: NA; v_gene: TRBV13
CDR3nt: TGTGCCAGTAGTATTGGGGAGGGATATGGCTACACCTTC; CDR3aa: CASSIGEGYGYTF; d_gene: NA; j_gene: TRBJ1-2; abundance: many; v_gene: TRBV19
CDR3nt: TGTGCCAGCAGGCGAGGTCGGGAGTCCTACGAGCAGTACTTC; CDR3aa: CASRRGRESYEQYF; d_gene: NA; j_gene: TRBJ2-7; abundance: many; v_gene: TRBV7-2
CDR3nt: TGTGCCAGCACCCTCGGTATCTATCCTAACATGAACACTGAAGCTTTCTTT; CDR3aa: CASTLGIYPNMNTEAFF; d_gene: NA; j_gene: TRBJ1-1; abundance: NA; v_gene: TRBV6-1
CDR3nt: TGTGCCAGCAGCGTAGGGATGGGCGAGACCCAGTACTTC; CDR3aa: CASSVGMGETQYF; d_gene: NA; j_gene: TRBJ2-5; abundance: NA; v_gene: TRBV7-4
CDR3nt: TGCAGTGCTAGTAGGGGAAATAGCGATCAGCCCCAGCATTTT; CDR3aa: CSASRGNSDQPQHF; d_gene: NA; j_gene: TRBJ1-5; abundance: NA; v_gene: TRBV20-1
CDR3nt: TGTGCCAGCAGTGACCCGATAGCGGACTACGAGCAGTACTTC; CDR3aa: CASSDPIADYEQYF; d_gene: NA; j_gene: TRBJ2-7; abundance: many; v_gene: TRBV6-4
CDR3nt: TGTGCCAGCGTAAAGCGGGACAGCGCCTATGGCTACACCTTC; CDR3aa: CASVKRDSAYGYTF; d_gene: TRBD1; j_gene: TRBJ1-2; abundance: NA; v_gene: TRBV2
CDR3nt: TGTGCCAGCAGTTGGACTAGCGGGAGTCTAGGTGGGGAGCAGTACTTC; CDR3aa: CASSWTSGSLGGEQYF; d_gene: TRBD2; j_gene: TRBJ2-7; abundance: NA; v_gene: TRBV2
CDR3nt: TGTGCCAGCAGCTTAAGGGCTTGGGTCGGGGAGACCCAGTACTTC; CDR3aa: CASSLRAWVGETQYF; d_gene: NA; j_gene: TRBJ2-5; abundance: few; v_gene: TRBV7-3
CDR3nt: TGTGCCAGCAGCGTGTTTAACGGAGCTTCACCCCTCCACTTT; CDR3aa: CASSVFNGASPLHF; d_gene: NA; j_gene: TRBJ1-6; abundance: many; v_gene: TRBV7-2
CDR3nt: TGCAGTGCTAGAGATCGTTGGGGGGCGGGCACCGGGGAGCTGTTTTTT; CDR3aa: CSARDRWGAGTGELFF; d_gene: NA; j_gene: TRBJ2-2; abundance: NA; v_gene: TRBV20-1
CDR3nt: TGCAGTGCTAGAGATGGGGGGACTAACTATGGCTACACCTTC; CDR3aa: CSARDGGTNYGYTF; d_gene: NA; j_gene: TRBJ1-2; abundance: many; v_gene: TRBV20-1
CDR3nt: TGTGCCAGCAGCGTAGAGACCTACAATGAGCAGTTCTTC; CDR3aa: CASSVETYNEQFF; d_gene: NA; j_gene: TRBJ2-1; abundance: NA; v_gene: TRBV7-2
CDR3nt: TGTGCCAGCAGTAATCATCCATGGCAGGGGATCGCAGATACGCAGTATTTT; CDR3aa: CASSNHPWQGIADTQYF; d_gene: NA; j_gene: TRBJ2-3; abundance: NA; v_gene: TRBV25-1
CDR3nt: TGTGCCAGCAGCGCGACTAGCGGGAGGGCCTCAAACATTCAGTACTTC; CDR3aa: CASSATSGRASNIQYF; d_gene: TRBD2; j_gene: TRBJ2-4; abundance: few; v_gene: TRBV7-6
CDR3nt: TGCAGCGTTGAACGGGACAGCTATGGCTACACCTTC; CDR3aa: CSVERDSYGYTF; d_gene: TRBD1; j_gene: TRBJ1-2; abundance: many; v_gene: TRBV29-1
CDR3nt: TGTGCCAGCAGTACCGATCCGGGACTAGCGGGAGTTGGGGAGACCCAGTACTTC; CDR3aa: CASSTDPGLAGVGETQYF; d_gene: TRBD2; j_gene: TRBJ2-5; abundance: NA; v_gene: TRBV25-1
CDR3nt: TGCAGTGTGCGGGGACGGGAGATCTACGAGCAGTACTTC; CDR3aa: CSVRGREIYEQYF; d_gene: NA; j_gene: TRBJ2-7; abundance: many; v_gene: TRBV20-1
CDR3nt: TGTGCCAGCAGCTTAATGGTTAGCGGGGCTCAAGAGACCCAGTACTTC; CDR3aa: CASSLMVSGAQETQYF; d_gene: TRBD2; j_gene: TRBJ2-5; abundance: once; v_gene: TRBV7-2
CDR3nt: TGTGCCAGCAGTACCGGGACTAAGGGGGATGAGCAGTTCTTC; CDR3aa: CASSTGTKGDEQFF; d_gene: NA; j_gene: TRBJ2-1; abundance: NA; v_gene: TRBV2
CDR3nt: TGTGCCAGCAGCTTACTCCATGGCTACACCTTC; CDR3aa: CASSLLHGYTF; d_gene: NA; j_gene: TRBJ1-2; abundance: many; v_gene: TRBV7-2
CDR3nt: TGTGCCAGCAGCTCCATAATCCGACTAGCGGGGGGCTCGAACACCGGGGAGCTGTTTTTT; CDR3aa: CASSSIIRLAGGSNTGELFF; d_gene: TRBD2; j_gene: TRBJ2-2; abundance: few; v_gene: TRBV7-1
CDR3nt: TGCAGTGCTAGGGGTAGCACCCCCGGGACACCATATGGCTACACCTTC; CDR3aa: CSARGSTPGTPYGYTF; d_gene: NA; j_gene: TRBJ1-2; abundance: NA; v_gene: TRBV20-1
CDR3nt: TGTGCCAGCAGCCCTCCGGGAGCGAGGGGGAACACTGAAGCTTTCTTT; CDR3aa: CASSPPGARGNTEAFF; d_gene: NA; j_gene: TRBJ1-1; abundance: NA; v_gene: TRBV5-6
CDR3nt: TGTGCCAGCAGTTACCGGGACCCCTTTTCGAACACTGAAGCTTTCTTT; CDR3aa: CASSYRDPFSNTEAFF; d_gene: NA; j_gene: TRBJ1-1; abundance: NA; v_gene: TRBV11-2
CDR3nt: TGTGCCAGCAGCTTATCCGCTGACTCACCCCTCCACTTT; CDR3aa: CASSLSADSPLHF; d_gene: NA; j_gene: TRBJ1-6; abundance: many; v_gene: TRBV7-9
CDR3nt: TGTGCCAGCAGTCTAGACATTGGGCTGGGCTACACCTTC; CDR3aa: CASSLDIGLGYTF; d_gene: NA; j_gene: TRBJ1-2; abundance: NA; v_gene: TRBV2
CDR3nt: TGTGCCATCAGTGACCCTCGTGGGGGAGGGGCTGGAAGCACCATATATTTT; CDR3aa: CAISDPRGGGAGSTIYF; d_gene: NA; j_gene: TRBJ1-3; abundance: few; v_gene: TRBV10-3
CDR3nt: TGTGCCAGCACCAGCGGGGCCGACTCCTACGAGCAGTACTTC; CDR3aa: CASTSGADSYEQYF; d_gene: TRBD2; j_gene: TRBJ2-7; abundance: many; v_gene: TRBV12-3/TRBV12-4
CDR3nt: TGTGCCAGCAGTTCTCCAGGGGTAGCTAACTATGGCTGCACCTTC; CDR3aa: CASSSPGVANYGCTF; d_gene: NA; j_gene: TRBJ1-2; abundance: NA; v_gene: TRBV6-5
CDR3nt: TGTGCCAGCAGCTTAGCGCCCGGGGAGCTGTTTTTT; CDR3aa: CASSLAPGELFF; d_gene: NA; j_gene: TRBJ2-2; abundance: many; v_gene: TRBV7-3
CDR3nt: TGTGCCAGCAGTTACCGGACAGGGACTGCTGGAAACACCATATATTTT; CDR3aa: CASSYRTGTAGNTIYF; d_gene: TRBD1; j_gene: TRBJ1-3; abundance: few; v_gene: TRBV10-3
CDR3nt: TGCAGCGTCCGACGGGGGCTGGGCTACGAGCAGTACTTC; CDR3aa: CSVRRGLGYEQYF; d_gene: NA; j_gene: TRBJ2-7; abundance: NA; v_gene: TRBV29-1
CDR3nt: TGTGCCATCAGTGGTGGGGGAGACACCTTC; CDR3aa: CAISGGGDTF; d_gene: NA; j_gene: TRBJ1-2; abundance: NA; v_gene: TRBV10-3
CDR3nt: TGTGCCAGCAGAACTAGCGGGGGCACCACAGATACGCAGTATTTT; CDR3aa: CASRTSGGTTDTQYF; d_gene: TRBD2; j_gene: TRBJ2-3; abundance: few; v_gene: TRBV3-1
CDR3nt: TGTGCCAGCAGCCATAAAAACTATGGCTACACCTTC; CDR3aa: CASSHKNYGYTF; d_gene: NA; j_gene: TRBJ1-2; abundance: NA; v_gene: TRBV9
CDR3nt: TGCGCCAGCCAAGGAACAGGCGAGAAGAACCAGTACTTC; CDR3aa: CASQGTGEKNQYF; d_gene: NA; j_gene: TRBJ2-5; abundance: NA; v_gene: TRBV10-2